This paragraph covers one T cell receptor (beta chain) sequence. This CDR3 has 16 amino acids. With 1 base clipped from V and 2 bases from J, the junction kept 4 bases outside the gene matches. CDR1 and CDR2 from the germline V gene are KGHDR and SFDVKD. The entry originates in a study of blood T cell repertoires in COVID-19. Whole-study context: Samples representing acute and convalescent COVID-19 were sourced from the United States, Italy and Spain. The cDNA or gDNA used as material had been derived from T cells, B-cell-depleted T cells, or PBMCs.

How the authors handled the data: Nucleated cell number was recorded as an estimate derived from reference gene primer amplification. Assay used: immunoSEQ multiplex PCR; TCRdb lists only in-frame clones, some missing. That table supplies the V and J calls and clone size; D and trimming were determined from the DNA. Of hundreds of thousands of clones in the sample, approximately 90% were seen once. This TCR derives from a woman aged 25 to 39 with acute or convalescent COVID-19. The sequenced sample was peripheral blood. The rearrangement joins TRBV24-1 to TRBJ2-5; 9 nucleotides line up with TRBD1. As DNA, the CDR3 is TGTGCCACCAGTGATTTTTGGGACAGGGCACAAGAGACCCAGTACTTC. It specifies CATSDFWDRAQETQYF.